The 10 T cell receptor beta chains presented below share a single source sample, sequenced in a study of shared clonotypes between healthy human individuals. Sequencing was performed with immunoSEQ multiplex PCR; in TCRdb, only in-frame clones are kept and a portion is missing. The sample holds 1.6 million or so clones, 98% seen once. Sequencing was performed on naive CD4+ T cells sorted from blood. Noted subset: CD45RA+ positively selected. These receptors were taken from a man between 25 and 39 years old in good health.

The chain is built from TRBV5-4 and TRBJ2-3, with a possible D match to TRBD2 (6 bases). Trimming removed 2 bases at V and 1 base at J, with 17 bases between. Germline CDR1 reads SGHNT; CDR2 reads YYREEE (reference sequence). The CDR3 runs 17 residues. Here the CDR3 DNA reads TGTGCCAGCAGCTTTGTTCGAAGCGGAGGGGGCACAGATACGCAGTATTTT. This translates into CASSFVRSGGGTDTQYF. Drawing the rest from reference TRBV5-4 and TRBJ2-3, the complete variable domain is ETGVTQSPTHLIKTRGQQVTLRCSSQSGHNTVSWYQQALGQGPQFIFQYYREEENGRGNFPPRFSGLQFPNYSSELNVNALELDDSALYLCASSFVRSGGGTDTQYFGPGTRLTVL.

This chain connects TRBV7-9 to TRBJ1-2, with a possible D match to TRBD1 (6 bases). CDR3 size: 14 residues. Germline loops: CDR1 SEHNR, CDR2 FQNEAQ (reference sequence). Deletions cut 5 bases from V and 2 bases from J, with 12 bases between. This chain's CDR3 is CASSVLQGNYGYTF. Here the CDR3 DNA reads TGTGCCAGCAGCGTCTTACAGGGCAACTATGGCTACACCTTC.

The CDR3 DNA sequence: TGTGCCTGGAGTGTTGGGGGCTTGGGAGGCTACACCTTC. This sequence encodes CAWSVGGLGGYTF. V usage is TRBV30 and J usage is TRBJ1-2; D might be TRBD1 (6 bases). With 0 bases removed from V and 8 bases from J, the gap between germline ends came to 13 bases. Germline CDR1 GTSNPN, CDR2 SVGIG (reference sequence). The CDR3 totals 13 residues.

This chain joins TRBV18 and TRBJ2-1; 8 nucleotides agree with TRBD2. Germline loops: CDR1 KGHSH, CDR2 LQKENI. J gave up 4 bases and V 3 bases, and 5 bases lay outside the gene matches. This CDR3 is built from 15 residues. The CDR3 loop is CASSPTSVRYNEQFF. CDR3 in DNA: TGTGCCAGCTCACCGACTAGCGTGAGATACAATGAGCAGTTCTTC.

Points on this clone: Other DNA sequences in the same sample also yield this CDR3. V is TRBV5-1 and J is TRBJ2-3; D is unclear. V was shortened by 0 bases and J by 4 bases, with 3 bases between the two germline ends. The CDR3 spans 12 residues. Germline V CDR1 and CDR2: SGHRS, YFSETQ. This CDR3 reads CASSLGSDTQYF. CDR3 DNA: TGCGCCAGCAGCTTGGGTTCAGATACGCAGTATTTT.

The genes are TRBV28 and TRBJ2-5; no clear D gene. CDR3 length equals 13 residues. Trimming stripped 1 base from V and 1 base from J, with 4 bases between. The V gene's germline CDR1 is MDHEN and CDR2 SYDVKM. CDR3 protein: CASSLLPQETQYF. The CDR3 bases are TGTGCCAGCAGTTTATTACCCCAAGAGACCCAGTACTTC.

V is TRBV6-6 and J is TRBJ2-7; no reliable D call. The germline V gene has CDR1 MNHNY and CDR2 SVGAGI (reference sequence). The CDR3 has 12 amino acids. Trimming stripped 6 bases from V and 5 bases from J, with 11 bases between. The CDR3 region is CASSHTSHEQYF. CDR3 coding DNA: TGTGCCAGCAGCCACACATCGCACGAGCAGTACTTC.

The chain has TRBV28 and TRBJ2-1, with D possibly matching TRBD2 (5 bases). Looked up from germline, CDR1 is MDHEN and CDR2 is SYDVKM. CDR3 length equals 17 residues. Trimming stripped 0 bases from V and 1 base from J, with 13 bases between. The CDR3 DNA sequence: TGTGCCAGCAGTTTATGGGTGACCAGAGGGTCCTACAATGAGCAGTTCTTC. Translated: CASSLWVTRGSYNEQFF.

The chain links TRBV2 to TRBJ2-1, with TRBD2 matching over 9 bases. The length of the CDR3 is 13 residues. Trimming removed 8 bases from V and 8 bases from J; junction bases left unmatched: 7. CDR1 and CDR2 (germline): SNHLY, FYNNEI. Here the CDR3 reads CASQREVLHEQFF. Here the CDR3 DNA reads TGTGCCAGCCAGCGGGAGGTTTTGCATGAGCAGTTCTTC.

The V gene is TRBV9, the J gene TRBJ2-3; D gene uncertain. Germline V CDR1 and CDR2: SGDLS, YYNGEE. The CDR3 spans 13 residues. V lost 5 bases and J 4 bases, leaving 11 bases between the germline ends. This CDR3 reads CASSRAPPDTQYF. The CDR3 DNA is TGTGCCAGCAGTCGGGCGCCCCCAGATACGCAGTATTTT. Filled out from reference TRBV9 and TRBJ2-3, the complete variable domain reads DSGVTQTPKHLITATGQRVTLRCSPRSGDLSVYWYQQSLDQGLQFLIQYYNGEERAKGNILERFSAQQFPDLHSELNLSSLELGDSALYFCASSRAPPDTQYFGPGTRLTVL.